This section outlines one T cell receptor (beta chain) sequence together with its context. Researchers attached unique molecular identifiers to individual cDNA molecules. TCRdb analysed the 5' RACE reads with MiXCR anew, one entry per CDR3 protein. In the table there are more than 50,000 distinct CDR3 sequences, about 13% of which are singletons. The entry originates in a study of early T cells in non-severe SARS-CoV-2 infection. CDR1 SNHLY and CDR2 FYNNEI come from the germline V gene. The V gene lost 7 bases and the J gene lost 0 bases, with 15 bases spanning the gap. The CDR3 runs 15 residues. The specimen comprised whole blood, sampled at baseline. The sequence derives from an adult who was a healthcare worker with PCR-confirmed SARS-CoV-2 infection or an uninfected control (not recorded which). This chain joins TRBV2 and TRBJ2-5, with no clear D. CDR3 protein: CASTDWESNQETQYF. CDR3 coding DNA: TGTGCCAGCACCGACTGGGAAAGCAACCAAGAGACCCAGTACTTC. The whole variable domain, remainder taken from reference TRBV2 and TRBJ2-5, is EPEVTQTPSHQVTQMGQEVILRCVPISNHLYFYWYRQILGQKVEFLVSFYNNEISEKSEIFDDQFSVERPDGSNFTLKIRSTKLEDSAMYFCASTDWESNQETQYFGPGTRLLVL.